Listed below are T cell receptor beta chains from one sample, sequenced in a study of blood T cell repertoires in COVID-19. Produced via immunoSEQ multiplex PCR; TCRdb's table is partial and in-frame only. The table records 150,000 to 200,000 clones, 80% to 85% of them present only once. The material sequenced was PBMCs or T cells enriched from blood (not recorded which). These receptors were obtained from a man in his forties or fifties who had recovered from COVID-19. Each CDR3 is given with its conserved first and last residue. The D gene is left open where the match is weak. Where a row states a size, it is once, few, many or the class of an expanded clone; other rows omit it.

clone_size | j_call | d_call | v_call | cdr3_nt | cdr3_aa
. | TRBJ1-1 | . | TRBV11-2 | TGTGCCAGCAGCAGACGGGGGGCGGACACTGAAGCTTTCTTT | CASSRRGADTEAFF
. | TRBJ1-2 | . | TRBV6-5 | TGTGCCAGCATGACCGGGGATGGTTATGGCTACACCTTC | CASMTGDGYGYTF
. | TRBJ2-5 | TRBD2 | TRBV30 | TGTGCCTGGAGTGGGACTAGCCAAGAGACCCAGTACTTC | CAWSGTSQETQYF
. | TRBJ2-5 | TRBD2 | TRBV12-5 | TGTGCTAGTGGTTCTTACGTCAGCGGGGTGGGGACCCAGTACTTC | CASGSYVSGVGTQYF
. | TRBJ1-2 | . | TRBV7-8 | TGTGCCAGCAGCTTACAGGGACATCTTTTGAACTATGGCTACACCTTC | CASSLQGHLLNYGYTF
. | TRBJ2-7 | . | TRBV4-1 | TGCGCCAGCAGCCAAGGGGCAGGTGCAGATTCCTACGAGCAGTACTTC | CASSQGAGADSYEQYF
once | TRBJ2-7 | . | TRBV3-1/TRBV3-2 | TGTGCCAGCAGCCAAGCCTTAACTTACTACGAGCAGTACTTC | CASSQALTYYEQYF
. | TRBJ1-6 | . | TRBV6-5 | TGTGCCAGCAGCCGAACCGGGACTTATAATTCACCCCTCCACTTT | CASSRTGTYNSPLHF
. | TRBJ2-7 | TRBD1 | TRBV27 | TGTGCCAGCAGTGCACAGGGGGCCTACGAGCAGTACTTC | CASSAQGAYEQYF
. | TRBJ1-4 | . | TRBV28 | TGTGCCAGCAATTCCCCAGAAAATGAAAAACTGTTTTTT | CASNSPENEKLFF
. | TRBJ2-7 | TRBD1 | TRBV9 | TGTGCCAGCAGCCCCGAATCCGGACAGGGGCGACACGAGCAGTACTTC | CASSPESGQGRHEQYF
. | TRBJ1-2 | . | TRBV6-5 | TGTGCCAGCAGTTACGTGGGGGCTCGGGGCTACACCTTC | CASSYVGARGYTF
. | TRBJ1-1 | . | TRBV7-2 | TGTGCCAGCAGACCCGGGACACGGAACACTGAAGCTTTCTTT | CASRPGTRNTEAFF